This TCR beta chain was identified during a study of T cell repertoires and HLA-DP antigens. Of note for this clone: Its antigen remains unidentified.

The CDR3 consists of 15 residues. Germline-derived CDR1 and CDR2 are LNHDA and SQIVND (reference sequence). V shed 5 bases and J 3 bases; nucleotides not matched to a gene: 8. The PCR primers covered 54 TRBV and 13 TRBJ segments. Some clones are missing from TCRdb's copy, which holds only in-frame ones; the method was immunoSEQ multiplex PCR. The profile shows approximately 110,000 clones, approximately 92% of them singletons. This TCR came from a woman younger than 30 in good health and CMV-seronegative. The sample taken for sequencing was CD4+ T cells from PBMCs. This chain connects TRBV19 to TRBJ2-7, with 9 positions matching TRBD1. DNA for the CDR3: TGTGCCAGTAGTCCCCACAGGGGGCGAAACTACGAGCAGTACTTC. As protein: CASSPHRGRNYEQYF.